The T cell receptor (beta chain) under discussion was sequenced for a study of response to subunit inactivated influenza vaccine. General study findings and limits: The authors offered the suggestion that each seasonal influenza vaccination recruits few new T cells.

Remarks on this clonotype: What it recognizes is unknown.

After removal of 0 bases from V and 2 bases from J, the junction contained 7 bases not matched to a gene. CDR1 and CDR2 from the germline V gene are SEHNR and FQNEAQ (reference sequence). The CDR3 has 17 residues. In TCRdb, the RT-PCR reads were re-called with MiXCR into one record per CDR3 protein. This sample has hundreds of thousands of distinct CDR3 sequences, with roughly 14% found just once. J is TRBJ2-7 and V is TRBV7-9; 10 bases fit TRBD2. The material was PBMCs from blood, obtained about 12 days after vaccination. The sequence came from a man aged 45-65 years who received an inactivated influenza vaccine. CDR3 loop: CASSLAVPGLATYEQYF. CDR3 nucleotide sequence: TGTGCCAGCAGCTTAGCGGTCCCGGGACTAGCGACCTACGAGCAGTACTTC.